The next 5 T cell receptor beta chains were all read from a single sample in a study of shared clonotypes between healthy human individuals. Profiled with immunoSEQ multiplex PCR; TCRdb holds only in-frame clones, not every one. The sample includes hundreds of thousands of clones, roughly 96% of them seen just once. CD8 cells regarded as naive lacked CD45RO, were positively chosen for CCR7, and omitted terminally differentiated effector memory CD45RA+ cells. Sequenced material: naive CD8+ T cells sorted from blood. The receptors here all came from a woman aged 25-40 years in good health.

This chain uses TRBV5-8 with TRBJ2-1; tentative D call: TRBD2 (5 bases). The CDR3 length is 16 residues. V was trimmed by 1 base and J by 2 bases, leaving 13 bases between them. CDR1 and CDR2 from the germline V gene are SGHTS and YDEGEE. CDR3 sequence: CASSLPGSLTYNEQFF. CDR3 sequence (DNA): TGTGCCAGCAGCTTGCCGGGATCCTTGACCTACAATGAGCAGTTCTTC.

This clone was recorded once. The CDR3: CASSPRVLNTEAFF. Written as DNA, the CDR3 is TGCGCCAGCAGCCCTAGGGTTCTGAACACTGAAGCTTTCTTT. The V gene is TRBV5-1, the J gene TRBJ1-1, with D unclear. CDR3 length equals 14 residues. V was cut by 4 bases and J by 0 bases, with 10 bases left in between. Germline V gives CDR1 SGHRS, CDR2 YFSETQ. The complete variable domain, with remaining parts taken from reference TRBV5-1 and TRBJ1-1, reads KAGVTQTPRYLIKTRGQQVTLSCSPISGHRSVSWYQQTPGQGLQFLFEYFSETQRNKGNFPGRFSGRQFSNSRSEMNVSTLELGDSALYLCASSPRVLNTEAFFGQGTRLTVV.

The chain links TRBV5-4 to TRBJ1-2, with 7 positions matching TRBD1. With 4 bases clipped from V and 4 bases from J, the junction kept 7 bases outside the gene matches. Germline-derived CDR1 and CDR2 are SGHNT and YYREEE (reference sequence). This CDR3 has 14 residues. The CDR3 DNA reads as TGTGCCAGCAGCCAGGACAGGACCTTCTATGGCTACACCTTC. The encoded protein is CASSQDRTFYGYTF.

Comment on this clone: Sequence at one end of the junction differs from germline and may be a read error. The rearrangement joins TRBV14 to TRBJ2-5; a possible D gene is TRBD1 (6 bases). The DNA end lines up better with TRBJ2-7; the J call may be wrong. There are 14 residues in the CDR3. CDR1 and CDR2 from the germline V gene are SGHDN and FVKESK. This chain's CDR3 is CASSTGTTSSEQYF. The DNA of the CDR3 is TGTGCCAGCAGCACCGGGACAACCTCCTCCGAGCAGTACTTC.

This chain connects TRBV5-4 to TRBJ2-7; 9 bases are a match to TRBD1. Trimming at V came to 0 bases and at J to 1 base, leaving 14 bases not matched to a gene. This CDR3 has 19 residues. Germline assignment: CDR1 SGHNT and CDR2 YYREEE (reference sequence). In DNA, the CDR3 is TGTGCCAGCAGCTTGGAGCCCGGGACAGGGTACGCTTGGTCCTACGAGCAGTACTTC. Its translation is CASSLEPGTGYAWSYEQYF.